This TCR beta chain was retrieved from a study of T cells in Graves' hyperthyroidism and ophthalmopathy. Background on the study: It was at initial diagnosis, before any treatment, that peripheral blood was collected. Findings of the study overall: The model made its ophthalmopathy prediction, and onset followed a median approximately 6 months later. Among clonotypes expanded in thyroid above 0.001, most were also found in blood.

Many counts were recorded for this clonotype. The antigen remains unidentified. V lost 3 bases and J 8 bases, leaving 4 bases between the germline ends. This CDR3 has 10 amino acids. Germline-derived CDR1 and CDR2 are SEHNR and FQNEAQ (reference sequence). Amplified TCR beta CDR3 regions derived from RNA transcripts. The HTBI set primed first-round TCR CDR3 RT-PCR. TCRdb ran MiXCR on the multiplex PCR reads and lists one entry per CDR3 protein. Of hundreds of thousands of distinct CDR3 sequences detected, roughly 15% appear once; the ten largest clones hold about 12%. The J gene is TRBJ1-2, the V gene TRBV7-9; D not resolved. The specimen sequenced was blood. The receptor comes from a young man with Graves' ophthalmopathy. CDR3 in amino acids: CASSFGGYTF. The CDR3 region has the DNA TGTGCCAGCAGCTTTGGGGGCTACACCTTC.